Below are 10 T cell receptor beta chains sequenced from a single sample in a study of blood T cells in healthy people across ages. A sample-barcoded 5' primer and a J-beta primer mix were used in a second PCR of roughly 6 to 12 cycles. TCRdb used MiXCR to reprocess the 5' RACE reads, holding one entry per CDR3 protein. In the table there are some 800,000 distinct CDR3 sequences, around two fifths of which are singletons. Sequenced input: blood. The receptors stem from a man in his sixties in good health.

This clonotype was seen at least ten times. The CDR3: CASKYSYNSPLHF. The CDR3 DNA reads as TGCGCCAGCAAGTACTCCTATAATTCACCCCTCCACTTT. The chain employs TRBV10-2 and TRBJ1-6, with D unresolved. Germline V CDR1 and CDR2: WSHSY, SAAADI. The CDR3 covers 13 residues. Trimming shortened V by 7 bases and J by 0 bases, and 4 bases separated the two germline ends.

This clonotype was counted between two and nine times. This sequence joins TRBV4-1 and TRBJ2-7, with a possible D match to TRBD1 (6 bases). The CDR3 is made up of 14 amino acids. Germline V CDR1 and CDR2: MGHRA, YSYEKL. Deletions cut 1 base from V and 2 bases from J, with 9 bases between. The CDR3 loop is CASSQVDSPYEQYF. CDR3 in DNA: TGCGCCAGCAGCCAAGTGGACAGCCCCTACGAGCAGTACTTC.

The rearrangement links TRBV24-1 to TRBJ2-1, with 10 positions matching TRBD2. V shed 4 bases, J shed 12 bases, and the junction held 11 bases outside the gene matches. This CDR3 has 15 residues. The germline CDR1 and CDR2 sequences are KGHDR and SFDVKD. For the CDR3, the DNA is TGTGCCACCAGTGACCCGGAGGAGCGGGGGGGCCGGCAGTTCTTC. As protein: CATSDPEERGGRQFF.

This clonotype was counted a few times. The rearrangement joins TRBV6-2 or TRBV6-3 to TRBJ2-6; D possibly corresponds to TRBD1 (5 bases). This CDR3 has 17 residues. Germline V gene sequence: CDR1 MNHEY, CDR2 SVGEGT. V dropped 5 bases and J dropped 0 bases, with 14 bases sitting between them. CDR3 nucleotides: TGTGCCAGCAGTACCAGAACTCAGGGCTCTGGGGCCAACGTCCTGACTTTC. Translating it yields CASSTRTQGSGANVLTF.

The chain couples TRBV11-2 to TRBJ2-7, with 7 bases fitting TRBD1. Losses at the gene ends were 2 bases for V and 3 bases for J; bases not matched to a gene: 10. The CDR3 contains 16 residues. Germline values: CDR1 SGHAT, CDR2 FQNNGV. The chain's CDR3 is CASSLSRDSDLYEQYF. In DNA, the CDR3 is TGTGCCAGCAGCTTATCCCGGGACAGCGATCTCTACGAGCAGTACTTC.

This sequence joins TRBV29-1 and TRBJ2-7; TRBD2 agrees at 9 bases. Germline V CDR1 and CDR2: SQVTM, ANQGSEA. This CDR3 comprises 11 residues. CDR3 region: CSVAGAYEQYF. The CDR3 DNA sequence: TGCAGTGTAGCGGGGGCCTACGAGCAGTACTTC.

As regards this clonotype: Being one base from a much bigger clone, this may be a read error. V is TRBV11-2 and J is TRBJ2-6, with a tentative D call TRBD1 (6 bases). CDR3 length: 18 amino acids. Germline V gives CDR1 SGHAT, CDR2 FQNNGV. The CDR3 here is CASSLQLTGLSGANVPTF. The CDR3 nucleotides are TGTGCCAGCAGCTTACAATTGACAGGACTCTCTGGGGCCAACGTCCCGACTTTC.

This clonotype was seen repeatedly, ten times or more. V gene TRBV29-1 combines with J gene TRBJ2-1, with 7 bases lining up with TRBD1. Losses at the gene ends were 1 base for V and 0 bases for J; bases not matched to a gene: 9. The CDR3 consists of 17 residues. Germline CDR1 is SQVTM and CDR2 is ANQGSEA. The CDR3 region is CSVEANRGQGSYNEQFF. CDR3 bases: TGCAGCGTTGAAGCCAACAGGGGACAAGGCTCCTACAATGAGCAGTTCTTC.

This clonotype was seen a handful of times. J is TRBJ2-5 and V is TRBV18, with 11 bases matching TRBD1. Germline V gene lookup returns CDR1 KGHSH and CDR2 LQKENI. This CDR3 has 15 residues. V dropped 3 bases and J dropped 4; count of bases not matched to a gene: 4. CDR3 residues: CASSPGTGGGETQYF. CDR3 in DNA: TGTGCCAGCTCACCTGGGACAGGGGGAGGAGAGACCCAGTACTTC. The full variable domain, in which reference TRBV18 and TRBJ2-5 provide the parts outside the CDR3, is NAGVMQNPRHLVRRRGQEARLRCSPMKGHSHVYWYRQLPEEGLKFMVYLQKENIIDESGMPKERFSAEFPKEGPSILRIQQVVRGDSAAYFCASSPGTGGGETQYFGPGTRLLVL.

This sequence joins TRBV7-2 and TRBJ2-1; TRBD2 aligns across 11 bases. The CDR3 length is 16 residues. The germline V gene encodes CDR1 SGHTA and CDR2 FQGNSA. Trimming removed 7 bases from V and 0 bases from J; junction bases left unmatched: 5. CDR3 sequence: CASIAGGLSSYNEQFF. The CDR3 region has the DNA TGTGCCAGCATAGCGGGGGGGTTAAGCTCCTACAATGAGCAGTTCTTC. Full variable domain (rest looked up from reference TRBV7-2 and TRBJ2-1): GAGVSQSPSNKVTEKGKDVELRCDPISGHTALYWYRQSLGQGLEFLIYFQGNSAPDKSGLPSDRFSAERTGGSVSTLTIQRTQQEDSAVYLCASIAGGLSSYNEQFFGPGTRLTVL.